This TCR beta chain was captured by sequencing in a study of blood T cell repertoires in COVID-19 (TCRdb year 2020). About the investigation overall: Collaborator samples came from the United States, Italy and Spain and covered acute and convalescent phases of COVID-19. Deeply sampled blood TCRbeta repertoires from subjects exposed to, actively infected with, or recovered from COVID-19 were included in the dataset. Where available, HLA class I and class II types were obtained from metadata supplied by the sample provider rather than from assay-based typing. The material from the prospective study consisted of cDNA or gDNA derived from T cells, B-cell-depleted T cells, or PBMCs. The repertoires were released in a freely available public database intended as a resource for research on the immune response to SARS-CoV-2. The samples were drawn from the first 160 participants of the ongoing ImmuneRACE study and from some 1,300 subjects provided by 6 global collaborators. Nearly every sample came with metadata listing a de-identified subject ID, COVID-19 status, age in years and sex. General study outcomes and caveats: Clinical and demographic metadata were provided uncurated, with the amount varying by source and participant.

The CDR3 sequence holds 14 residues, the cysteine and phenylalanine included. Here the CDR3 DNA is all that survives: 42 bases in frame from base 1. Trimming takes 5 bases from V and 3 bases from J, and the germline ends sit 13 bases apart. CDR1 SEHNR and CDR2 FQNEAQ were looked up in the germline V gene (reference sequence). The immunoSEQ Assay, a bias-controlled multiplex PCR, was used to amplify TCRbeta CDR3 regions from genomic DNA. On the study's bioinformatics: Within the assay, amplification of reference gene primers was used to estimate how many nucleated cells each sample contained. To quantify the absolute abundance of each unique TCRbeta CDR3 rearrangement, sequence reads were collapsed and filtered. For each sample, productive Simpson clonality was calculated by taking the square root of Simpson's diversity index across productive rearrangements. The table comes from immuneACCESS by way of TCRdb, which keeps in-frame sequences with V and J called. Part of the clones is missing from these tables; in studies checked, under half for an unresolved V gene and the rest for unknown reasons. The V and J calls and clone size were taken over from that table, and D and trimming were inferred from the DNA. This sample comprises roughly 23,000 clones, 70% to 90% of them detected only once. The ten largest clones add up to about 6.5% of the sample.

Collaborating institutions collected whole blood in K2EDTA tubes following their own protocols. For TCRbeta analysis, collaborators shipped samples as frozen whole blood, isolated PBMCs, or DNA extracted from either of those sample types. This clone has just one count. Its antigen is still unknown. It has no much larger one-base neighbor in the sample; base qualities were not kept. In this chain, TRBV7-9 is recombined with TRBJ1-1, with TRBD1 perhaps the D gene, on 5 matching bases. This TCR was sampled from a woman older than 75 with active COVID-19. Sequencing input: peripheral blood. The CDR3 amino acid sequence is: CASSRGGKDTEAFF. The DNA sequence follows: TGTGCCAGCAGCCGCGGGGGGAAGGACACTGAAGCTTTCTTT.